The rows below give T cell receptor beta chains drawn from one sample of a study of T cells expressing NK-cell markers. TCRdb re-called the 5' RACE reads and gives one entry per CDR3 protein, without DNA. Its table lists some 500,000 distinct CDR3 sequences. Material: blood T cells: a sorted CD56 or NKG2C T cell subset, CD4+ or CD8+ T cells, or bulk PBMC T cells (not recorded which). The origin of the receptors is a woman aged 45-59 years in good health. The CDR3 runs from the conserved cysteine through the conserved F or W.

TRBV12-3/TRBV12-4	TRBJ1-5	CASSLGGGVSNQPQHF
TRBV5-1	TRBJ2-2	CASWVAGGELFF
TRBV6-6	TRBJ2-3	CASGRGLGADTQYF
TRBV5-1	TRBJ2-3	CASSWVAHSGTSGPDTQYF
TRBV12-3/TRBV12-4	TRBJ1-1	CASSRQIMNTEAFF
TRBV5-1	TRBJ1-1	CASSLAVSTEAFF
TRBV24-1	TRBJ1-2	CATSDGTKRNGYTF
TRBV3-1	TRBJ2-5	CASSRDKSEETQYF
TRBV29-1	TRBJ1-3	CSARTGRSSGNTIYF
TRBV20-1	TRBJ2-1	CSATGTLGQRFF
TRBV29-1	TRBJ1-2	CSAWTGGYGYTF
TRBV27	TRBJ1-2	CASSQGGWYGYTF
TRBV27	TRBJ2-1	CASSSLVVRGNEQFF
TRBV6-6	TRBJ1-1	CASSLNQGAFF
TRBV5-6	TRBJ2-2	CASSYGQGLTGELFF
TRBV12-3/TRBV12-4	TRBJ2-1	CASSPGQGPVNEQFF
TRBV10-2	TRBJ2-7	CASRKDRVDEQYF
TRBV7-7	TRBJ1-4	CASSEQGAGEKLFF
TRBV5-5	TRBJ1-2	CASSLDSTGYGYGYTF
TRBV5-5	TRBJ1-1	CASSTLQGVGTEAFF
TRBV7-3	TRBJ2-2	CASSLSGWTGELFF
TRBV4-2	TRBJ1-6	CASRGDRDNSPLHF
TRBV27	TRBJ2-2	CASSSVVGTGVPGELFF
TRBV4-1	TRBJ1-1	CASSQGLRPEAFF
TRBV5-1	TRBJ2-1	CASSLGTHPGNEQFF
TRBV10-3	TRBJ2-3	CAISEGAFSDTQYF
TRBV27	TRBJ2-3	CASSFSSGRAYTDTQYF
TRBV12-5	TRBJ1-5	CASGLVVSQPQHF
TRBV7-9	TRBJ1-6	CASSSDSENSPLHF
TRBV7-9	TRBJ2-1	CASTYNGQGYNEQFF
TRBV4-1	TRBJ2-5	CASSQVDQPQETQYF
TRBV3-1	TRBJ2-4	CASSWDRENIQYF
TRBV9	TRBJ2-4	CASSPGTVLAKNIQYF
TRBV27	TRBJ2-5	CASSVYQGMQETQYF
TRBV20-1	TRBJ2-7	CSARHSGTSLEQYF
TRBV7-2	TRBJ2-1	CASSPGGLAGGPKQFF
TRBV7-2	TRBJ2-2	CASSLLWSSGELFF
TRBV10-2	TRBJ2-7	CASSEWATPREQYF
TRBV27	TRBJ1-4	CASSLGPGGYNEKLFF
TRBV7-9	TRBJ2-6	CASSRTGPLSGANVLTF
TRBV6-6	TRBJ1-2	CASRRDSSRGYTF
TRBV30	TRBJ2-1	CAWSIPGVPREQFF
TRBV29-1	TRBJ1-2	CSVLSLPGTGGYTF